Detailed here is one T cell receptor beta chain. Some clones are missing from TCRdb's copy, which holds only in-frame ones; the method was immunoSEQ multiplex PCR. The data contain about 50,000 clones, 78% of them singletons. Germline CDR1 MGHRA, CDR2 YSYEKL. The CDR3 has 14 residues. V was shortened by 1 base and J by 4 bases, with 9 bases between the two germline ends. The data originate from a study of blood T cell repertoires in COVID-19. Recruitment covered 20 to 25 US areas and drew participants whose ages spanned about 18 to 100 years. Source material: PBMCs or T cells enriched from blood (not recorded which). This receptor was obtained from a woman in her fifties or sixties with acute COVID-19. The chain couples TRBV4-1 to TRBJ2-3, with a possible D match to TRBD2 (5 bases). CDR3 nucleotide sequence: TGCGCCAGCAGCCAAGCCCCGAGGGCAGATACGCAGTATTTT. Translated: CASSQAPRADTQYF.